This T cell receptor (beta chain) was found in a study of shared T cell receptors in the human thymus. V trimming: 3 bases; J trimming: 3 bases; junction bases outside the gene matches: 5. Germline lookup yields CDR1 SNHLY and CDR2 FYNNEI. The CDR3 length is 15 residues. Sequencing was performed with immunoSEQ multiplex PCR; in TCRdb, only in-frame clones are kept and a portion is missing. In the table there are approximately 400,000 clones, over 90% of which are singletons. The receptor comes from a human donor. Sequencing was carried out using thymocytes. The V and J genes are TRBV2 and TRBJ2-3, with 8 positions matching TRBD1. The CDR3, as DNA: TGTGCCAGCAGTGACAGGGGGCGAGGGACAGATACGCAGTATTTT. Amino acid sequence: CASSDRGRGTDTQYF.